The 13 T cell receptor beta chains below come from one sample, sequenced in a study of T cell repertoires in cytomegalovirus infection. TCRdb re-called the reads through MiXCR, storing one row per CDR3 protein. The table has tens of thousands of distinct CDR3 sequences, about 4% seen once. Sequenced sample: PBMCs. All receptors derive from a human donor in good health (CMV status not recorded). Some clones in this sample may be carry-over from other donors' samples.

This clonotype was counted at least ten times. The CDR3, as DNA: TGTGCCAGCATTGTGAGTCGCTCCTACAATGAGCAGTTCTTC. This encodes CASIVSRSYNEQFF. The chain is built from TRBV28 and TRBJ2-1; D is unclear. This CDR3 comprises 14 residues. Trimming removed 7 bases from V and 0 bases from J, with 10 bases in between. Germline-derived CDR1 and CDR2 are MDHEN and SYDVKM.

This clonotype has ten or more counts. The chain recombines TRBV7-2 with TRBJ2-7; D ambiguous. This CDR3 is built from 12 residues. In germline, CDR1 is SGHTA, CDR2 FQGNSA. V was trimmed by 5 bases and J by 7 bases, leaving 12 bases between them. The CDR3 DNA sequence: TGTGCCAGCAGCATACTTCCATTTGAGCAGTACTTC. Amino acid sequence: CASSILPFEQYF.

Ten or more counts support this clonotype. The rearrangement links TRBV7-2 to TRBJ1-2; no definite D call. Germline V gives CDR1 SGHTA, CDR2 FQGNSA. V shed 4 bases and J shed 4 bases, with 4 bases lying between them. The CDR3 covers 11 residues. The CDR3 here is CASSSAYGYTF. DNA for the CDR3: TGTGCCAGCAGCTCGGCCTATGGCTACACCTTC. The full variable domain, in which reference TRBV7-2 and TRBJ1-2 provide the parts outside the CDR3, is GAGVSQSPSNKVTEKGKDVELRCDPISGHTALYWYRQSLGQGLEFLIYFQGNSAPDKSGLPSDRFSAERTGGSVSTLTIQRTQQEDSAVYLCASSSAYGYTFGSGTRLTVV.

This clonotype was counted at least ten times. The chain joins TRBV6-6 to TRBJ2-2, with D possibly being TRBD2 (5 bases). The germline V gene encodes CDR1 MNHNY and CDR2 SVGAGI (reference sequence). Trimming pared 5 bases from V and 5 bases from J, leaving 12 bases between. The CDR3 contains 14 residues. Written as DNA, the CDR3 is TGTGCCAGCAGTACTAGGGTATGGACCGGGGAGCTGTTTTTT. This translates into CASSTRVWTGELFF.

Notes on this clonotype: A much larger clone is a single base away; this may be a read error. The genes are TRBV6-2 or TRBV6-3 and TRBJ1-5; 9 nucleotides align to TRBD1. Germline CDR1 MNHEY, CDR2 SVGEGT. This CDR3 has 15 residues. Here the CDR3 reads CAGSAITGGGQPQHF. The CDR3 coding sequence is TGTGCCGGCAGTGCTATTACAGGGGGCGGTCAGCCCCAGCATTTT.

In its sample, this clonotype was seen many times. The chain carries TRBV14 and TRBJ2-7, with D perhaps TRBD1 (6 bases). V lost 4 bases to trimming and J lost 4 bases, with 14 bases between them. Germline V CDR1 and CDR2: SGHDN, FVKESK. The CDR3 contains 14 residues. As DNA, the CDR3 is TGTGCCAGCAGCCTCGGGACACTGATGTACGAGCAGTACTTC. This translates into CASSLGTLMYEQYF.

Many counts were recorded for this clonotype. The V call is TRBV6-1, the J call TRBJ1-1; D not certain. Between the trimmed V and J ends, which lost 7 bases and 0 bases, there was a span of 6 bases. Germline V gene data show CDR1 as MNHNS and CDR2 as SASEGT. This CDR3 comprises 12 residues. The CDR3 protein is CASIRMNTEAFF. The CDR3 DNA sequence: TGTGCCAGCATCCGGATGAACACTGAAGCTTTCTTT.

This clonotype appeared many times. This chain connects TRBV5-6 to TRBJ1-3; unclear D gene. CDR1 is SGHDT, CDR2 YYEEEE, per germline. V was trimmed by 4 bases and J by 1 base, leaving 12 bases between them. The CDR3 covers 15 residues. CDR3 loop: CASSRLRVSGNTIYF. CDR3 bases: TGTGCCAGCAGCCGACTGAGGGTGTCTGGAAACACCATATATTTT.

This clonotype came up many times. The genes are TRBV20-1 and TRBJ2-1, with a weak D call TRBD2 (6 bases). From germline, CDR1 is DFQATT and CDR2 SNEGSKA (reference sequence). V shed 3 bases and J shed 3 bases, with 15 bases lying between them. This CDR3 is built from 15 residues. Here the CDR3 reads CSARPLGGVYNEQFF. The CDR3 DNA reads as TGCAGTGCTAGGCCCTTAGGAGGGGTCTACAATGAGCAGTTCTTC.

This clonotype was seen repeatedly, ten times or more. The V gene is TRBV6-2 or TRBV6-3, the J gene TRBJ2-1; D uncertain. Germline V gene sequence: CDR1 MNHEY, CDR2 SVGEGT. The CDR3 loop spans 11 amino acids. Trimming stripped 10 bases from V and 8 bases from J, with 12 bases between. CDR3 protein: CATTDRDEQFF. CDR3 bases: TGTGCCACCACTGACCGCGATGAGCAGTTCTTC.

Many counts were recorded for this clonotype. The J gene is TRBJ2-7, the V gene TRBV6-6; 8 bases are shared with TRBD1. Germline V gives CDR1 MNHNY, CDR2 SVGAGI (reference sequence). The trim removed 7 bases at V and 6 bases at J, leaving 11 bases unmatched. The CDR3 consists of 14 residues. This CDR3 is CASKESGQVAEQYF. In nucleotides, the CDR3 is TGTGCCAGCAAAGAATCGGGACAGGTCGCCGAGCAGTACTTC.

The gene calls are TRBV5-6 and TRBJ2-7; weak D call: TRBD1 (6 bases). The CDR3 contains 14 residues. Germline assignment: CDR1 SGHDT and CDR2 YYEEEE. Deletions cut 4 bases from V and 8 bases from J, with 19 bases between. The CDR3 DNA is TGTGCCAGCAGCGTGCTCCCGGGACAAAGCAAGCAGTACTTC. Translated: CASSVLPGQSKQYF.

This clonotype has a count of ten or more. The chain links TRBV7-8 to TRBJ1-5; 9 nucleotides agree with TRBD1. From germline, CDR1 is SGHVS and CDR2 FQNEAQ. This CDR3 comprises 16 residues. Germline trimming cut 5 bases from V and 7 bases from J; bases unmatched to any gene: 12. Here the CDR3 DNA reads TGTGCCAGCAGCCAAAACATGTGGACAGGGGTGCAGCCCCAGCATTTT. Translation: CASSQNMWTGVQPQHF.